The sequence of this T cell receptor (beta chain) was determined in a study of T cells after yellow fever vaccination. Study-level information: SMART-Seq v4 Ultra Low Input handled preparation of low-cell-number fractions.

Trimming stripped 1 base from V and 4 bases from J, with 8 bases between. The CDR3 consists of 14 residues. The V gene's germline CDR1 is SGHTA and CDR2 FQGNSA. TCRdb analysed the 5' RACE reads with MiXCR anew, one entry per CDR3 protein. The sample has roughly 500,000 distinct CDR3 sequences, 15% to 20% seen once. This rearrangement joins TRBV7-2 to TRBJ1-3; the D is unclear. The receptor comes from a man in his thirties or forties who received the YFV17D yellow fever vaccine. The sample in question was PBMCs, obtained 15 days after the yellow fever booster vaccination. The CDR3 here is CASSLVMGGNTIYF. CDR3 in DNA: TGTGCCAGCAGCTTAGTTATGGGGGGAAACACCATATATTTT.